Here is one T cell receptor (beta chain) with its context. This clone was detected once. It lacks a known antigen. One junction end disagrees with the germline gene, perhaps due to a read error. The sample is drawn from a study of beta chain features in type 1 diabetes (dated by TCRdb to 2016 to 2018). With respect to the entire study: Mean age, gender distribution, total cell number and subset yield were not different between patients and healthy donors. In the study, recently diagnosed type 1 diabetes patients and matched healthy donors were compared on the TCRB repertoires of their sorted circulating CD4+ T cell subsets. Regulatory and stem cell-like memory subsets were obtained from only 8 patients and roughly 8 healthy donors, while naive and central memory subsets were obtained from all 28 donors. Across all samples, 107,917,701 sorted cells were examined, and cell number per subset correlated strongly with RNA yield. The full study reports these points: Because cDNA was sequenced instead of genomic DNA, highly expressing activated cells could be over-represented, though the groups showed no difference in activation or CD3 levels. Only small numbers of individuals were included in the HLA sub-analyses, which left unresolved whether HLA type had any influence on TCRB rearrangement. At VDJ recombination sites, type 1 diabetes patients had fewer insertions and more deleted nucleotides, which implies abnormalities in thymic rearrangement. PCR might favor shorter templates, but patient and control samples were amplified and corrected together, so any skew would affect both groups equally. In all four CD4+ subsets, TCRB CDR3 length was moderately but significantly shorter in type 1 diabetes patients. Naive, central memory and regulatory TCRB repertoires appeared more similar among patients than among healthy donors.

All of the isolated RNA was reverse transcribed with the High Capacity cDNA Reverse Transcription Kit, so expressed TCRB transcripts were sequenced. Deep immunoSEQ sequencing was applied to naive, central memory and regulatory T cell samples, giving an average of roughly 3.5 million total reads per sample. After sorted cells were lysed in RLT buffer, RNA was extracted with DNase-treated RNeasy Micro or Mini kits, with the choice depending on cell number. Each cell subset was processed separately to prevent cross-contamination, with patient and healthy donor samples processed together. The immunoSEQ multiplex PCR was used to amplify TCRB sequences from cDNA, generating 87-bp fragments that spanned the CDR3 region. Sequencing of the amplicons was done on the Illumina HiSeq platform. The original methods were these. Synthetic template baselines were used to correct PCR bias computationally, reads within Hamming distance 2 were collapsed, and singletons that could not be merged were discarded. By aligning reads against IMGT, V, D and J genes, CDR3 length, and insertions or deletions at six rearrangement sites were assigned. Within each subset, clonotype counts were normalized to the number of sorted cells before true diversity and Gini coefficients were calculated with the tcR R package. Repertoire sharing was quantified using the overlap coefficient calculated on TCRB nucleotide sequences. Out-of-frame TCRB sequences from naive cells were analyzed to stand in for the pre-selection repertoire. Drawn from immuneACCESS, this table holds only the in-frame rearrangements with V and J called that TCRdb kept. Clones are partly lost; checked studies trace under half to an unresolved V gene and leave the rest unexplained. That table gives V, J and clone size, and the DNA gave D and trimming. This sample gives 680,000 or so clones in total; 10% to 15% of them show up just once. The top ten hold less than 0.025% of the sample.

Each donor gave one peripheral blood draw, roughly 120 mL on average, collected into heparinised tubes. Naive, central memory, regulatory and stem cell-like memory CD4+ T cells were sorted on a BD FACSAria II using a panel including CD45RO, CCR7, CD25, CD127, CD95 and CD27. A purity above 98% was achieved for all sorted populations. PBMCs were separated immediately by Lymphoprep density gradient centrifugation and were stained directly, without being cultured. So that batch effects would be minimized, each experiment stained and sorted samples in pairs, pairing one healthy donor with one patient. CDR1 and CDR2 are read off the germline V gene as SGHVS and FQNEAQ. The cysteine opens and the phenylalanine closes a CDR3 of 10 amino acids. Only CDR3 DNA is held: 30 bases, read in frame from base 1.

The sequenced sample was naive CD4+ T cells from blood. The cell subset or site label for this specimen denotes: true naive CD4+ T cells. The receptor was isolated from a man between 18 and 29 years old with type 1 diabetes. The sequence links TRBV7-8 to TRBJ2-7; a stretch of 8 junction bases matches TRBD1. The CDR3 region: CASPPGTGDF. The nucleotides are TGTGCCAGCCCCCCCGGGACAGGTGACTTC.